The rows below give T cell receptor beta chains drawn from one sample of a study of regulatory T cells in long-lasting Graves disease. MiXCR, run by TCRdb on the multiplex PCR reads, gives a single entry per CDR3 protein. The sample has about 460,000 distinct CDR3 sequences; under 25% are singletons. The material sequenced was peripheral blood mononuclear cells (PBMCs), taken when the disease was refractory, from a patient treated with antithyroid drugs. The source of these receptors is a female donor with Graves disease. CDR3s include the opening cysteine and the closing phenylalanine or tryptophan. A D gene is named only where the DNA matches it firmly. The listing skips clone size in some rows; elsewhere it reads once, few, many or a size class.

NA 13 NA TRBJ1-1 TRBV7-3 TGTGCCAGCAGCTTAACGGCTTCCACTGAAGCTTTCTTT CASSLTASTEAFF
NA 11 many TRBJ1-1 TRBV11-1 TGCGCCAGCAGCTTGGCGGGGGAAGCTTTCTTT CASSLAGEAFF
NA 14 many TRBJ2-7 TRBV28 TGTGCCAGCGGACCCGGGACAAACTCCTACGAGCAGTACTTC CASGPGTNSYEQYF
TRBD1 13 many TRBJ1-4 TRBV20-1 TGCAGTGCACACAGGGGGCAAAGTGAAAAACTGTTTTTT CSAHRGQSEKLFF
NA 14 many TRBJ1-1 TRBV28 TGTGCCAGCAGTTTAGTGGGATTTGGCACTGAAGCTTTCTTT CASSLVGFGTEAFF
NA 17 few TRBJ1-2 TRBV9 TGTGCCAGCAGCGCCCCGGGGGGTGATCTCCTACCCTATGGCTACACCTTC CASSAPGGDLLPYGYTF
NA 13 many TRBJ1-1 TRBV2 TGTGCCAGCAGCGGACAGCGTTACACTGAAGCTTTCTTT CASSGQRYTEAFF
NA 12 many TRBJ1-2 TRBV7-2 TGTGCCAGCAGCTTCGACAGTTATGGCTACACCTTC CASSFDSYGYTF
NA 14 many TRBJ1-4 TRBV6-1 TGTGCCAGCAGTAGGACCGCCCTAGGGGCTGGGCTGTTTTTT CASSRTALGAGLFF
NA 14 many TRBJ2-5 TRBV5-1 TGTGCCAGCAGTTTATCCGGGACCCAAGAGACCCAGTACTTC CASSLSGTQETQYF
NA 13 many TRBJ2-5 TRBV27 TGTGCCAGCAGTTCTGATTGGGGAGAGACCCAGTACTTC CASSSDWGETQYF
TRBD1 13 many TRBJ1-1 TRBV6-2/TRBV6-3 TGTGCCAGCAGACGACAGGGGACGGCTGAAGCTTTCTTT CASRRQGTAEAFF
NA 11 many TRBJ2-5 TRBV20-1 TGCAGTGGAGGAGTCCAAGAGACCCAGTACTTC CSGGVQETQYF
TRBD1 14 NA TRBJ1-5 TRBV19 TGTGCCACCGAAGACAGGGTGAGCAATCAGCCCCAGCATTTT CATEDRVSNQPQHF
TRBD1 15 few TRBJ1-1 TRBV24-1 TGTGCCACCAGTGAGTCGACAGGGGGGTCCTGGGAAGCTTTCTTT CATSESTGGSWEAFF
TRBD2 15 many TRBJ2-5 TRBV24-1 TGTGCCACCAGTGATTTAACTAGCGGAGAAGAGACCCAGTACTTC CATSDLTSGEETQYF
TRBD1 14 many TRBJ1-5 TRBV2 TGTGCCAGCACCCTGACAGGGGACTCTCAGCCCCAGCATTTT CASTLTGDSQPQHF
NA 14 NA TRBJ2-7 TRBV3-1 TGTGCCAGCAGCCAAGGAGGAGGACCCTACGAGCAGTACTTC CASSQGGGPYEQYF
NA 13 few TRBJ1-1 TRBV6-1 TGTGCCAGCAGCCCTGACACACACACTGAAGCTTTCTTT CASSPDTHTEAFF
TRBD2 20 few TRBJ2-2 TRBV11-3 TGTGCCAGCAGCTTAGATCGACGACTAGCGGGGAGTCGTAACACCGGGGAGCTGTTTTTT CASSLDRRLAGSRNTGELFF
NA 13 NA TRBJ2-7 TRBV14 TGTGCCAGCAGTCCCTCAGGGAACTACGAGCAGTACTTC CASSPSGNYEQYF
TRBD2 15 NA TRBJ2-4 TRBV28 TGTGCCAGCACCTTTAAAGGCGGGGGAACAAACATTCAGTACTTC CASTFKGGGTNIQYF
NA 15 NA TRBJ2-2 TRBV19 TGTGCCAGTAGTAATGCGGGCGCGAACACCGGGGAGCTGTTTTTT CASSNAGANTGELFF
NA 14 few TRBJ2-5 TRBV7-2 TGTGCCAGCGGCCTAGGGGCTAGCCCTCCCTCCCAGTACTTC CASGLGASPPSQYF
NA 14 NA TRBJ1-4 TRBV18 TGTGCCAGCTCCCCTGTGGCGGCGGGGGAAAAACTGTTTTTT CASSPVAAGEKLFF
TRBD2 14 few TRBJ2-5 TRBV20-1 TGCAGTGAGGTTGCGCGGGGGGGCCTTGAGACCCAGTACTTC CSEVARGGLETQYF
TRBD2 15 few TRBJ2-3 TRBV12-3/TRBV12-4 TGTGCCAGCAGTTCGCGGCGGGAGGGCACAGATACGCAGTATTTT CASSSRREGTDTQYF
NA 13 many TRBJ1-1 TRBV15 TGTGCCACCAGCAGAGCCGTGAACACTGAAGCTTTCTTT CATSRAVNTEAFF
TRBD1 17 few TRBJ1-3 TRBV6-1 TGTGCCAGCAGTGAAGCCCACCTTGGACAGGGCACGGACACCATATATTTT CASSEAHLGQGTDTIYF
NA 14 NA TRBJ1-5 TRBV20-1 TGCAGTGCTAGTAACAGGGTCCCCAATCAGCCCCAGCATTTT CSASNRVPNQPQHF
TRBD2 16 few TRBJ2-1 TRBV28 TGTGCCAGCAGTTTCCGCCTAGCGGAGGGACTCAATGAGCAGTTCTTC CASSFRLAEGLNEQFF
NA 17 many TRBJ1-3 TRBV12-3/TRBV12-4 TGTGCCAGCAGTTTAAATGACTGGGACTACTCTGGAAACACCATATATTTT CASSLNDWDYSGNTIYF
TRBD1 17 NA TRBJ2-1 TRBV24-1 TGTGCCACCAGCTACCCGGGAACAGGGGTGAGGGACAATGAGCAGTTCTTC CATSYPGTGVRDNEQFF
NA 13 many TRBJ1-1 TRBV19 TGTGCCAGTAGTCGACCGCCGAACACTGAAGCTTTCTTT CASSRPPNTEAFF
NA 13 few TRBJ2-5 TRBV11-2 TGTGCCAGCAGCTTTGTCTTTTTGGAGACCCAGTACTTC CASSFVFLETQYF
TRBD1 15 many TRBJ1-4 TRBV7-2 TGTGCCAGCAGCGCCACGAGACAGGGGCATGAAAAACTGTTTTTT CASSATRQGHEKLFF
NA 14 NA TRBJ1-3 TRBV28 TGTGCCAGCACCTCGGGGGGAGGAGGAAACACCATATATTTT CASTSGGGGNTIYF
NA 13 few TRBJ2-7 TRBV20-1 TGCAGTGCTAGAGGACCGGACCCCTACGAGCAGTACTTC CSARGPDPYEQYF
NA 12 many TRBJ2-2 TRBV7-2 TGTGCCAGCAGTGCCCGAGGAGGGGAGCTGTTTTTT CASSARGGELFF
NA 15 many TRBJ1-1 TRBV5-1 TGCGCCAGCAGCACTGGGGGCAGGATGAACACTGAAGCTTTCTTT CASSTGGRMNTEAFF
NA 14 many TRBJ1-3 TRBV12-3/TRBV12-4 TGTGCCAGCAGGTGGACAGATTCTGGAAACACCATATATTTT CASRWTDSGNTIYF
NA 16 NA TRBJ2-4 TRBV5-8 TGTGCCAGCAGCAGGACCTCAGAGGTAGCCAAAAACATTCAGTACTTC CASSRTSEVAKNIQYF
TRBD1 16 many TRBJ2-7 TRBV15 TGTGCCACCAGCAGAGATCTGGGAGACAGGGGCCACGAGCAGTACTTC CATSRDLGDRGHEQYF
NA 10 few TRBJ2-7 TRBV20-1 TGCAGTGCTAGACTTCTGGAGCAGTACTTC CSARLLEQYF
NA 15 NA TRBJ2-6 TRBV12-3/TRBV12-4 TGTGCCAGCAGTCGATACTCCTCTGGGGCCAACGTCCTGACTTTC CASSRYSSGANVLTF
NA 11 many TRBJ1-1 TRBV20-1 TGCAGTGCCCCCTTGAACACTGAAGCTTTCTTT CSAPLNTEAFF
NA 14 NA TRBJ2-7 TRBV6-1 TGTGCCAGCAGCTTAGGGACCGACGGGCGCGAGCAGTACTTC CASSLGTDGREQYF
TRBD1 15 many TRBJ2-5 TRBV30 TGTGCCTGGACTCGGGACAGGGGACCCCAAGAGACCCAGTACTTC CAWTRDRGPQETQYF
TRBD2 14 few TRBJ2-3 TRBV28 TGTGCCAGCACCAAACTAGCGGGAGAGAATACGCAGTATTTT CASTKLAGENTQYF
NA 13 NA TRBJ2-7 TRBV7-2 TGTGCCAGCAGCCAAATTTCCCCTTACGAGCAGTACTTC CASSQISPYEQYF
NA 13 NA TRBJ2-5 TRBV29-1 TGCAGCATGGGACCGACAGGACAAGAGACCCAGTACTTC CSMGPTGQETQYF
TRBD1 14 NA TRBJ2-7 TRBV5-1 TGCGCCAGCAGCTTCGGGACAGACTACTACGAGCAGTACTTC CASSFGTDYYEQYF
NA 14 few TRBJ2-7 TRBV4-1 TGCGCCAGCAGCCAAGCGGGACAACACTACGAGCAGTACTTC CASSQAGQHYEQYF
NA 13 few TRBJ1-5 TRBV20-1 TGCAGTGCTGGAGAGCGGGGCAATCAGCCCCAGCATTTT CSAGERGNQPQHF
NA 15 many TRBJ2-5 TRBV28 TGTGCCAGCAGTTTTAGCGAGGCGGGCCTGGAGACCCAGTACTTC CASSFSEAGLETQYF
TRBD1 14 NA TRBJ2-5 TRBV15 TGTGCCACCAGCAGGACAGGGGATTCGGAGACCCAGTACTTC CATSRTGDSETQYF
TRBD2 15 many TRBJ2-5 TRBV9 TGTGCCAGCAGCGCAAGCGGGAGGCCTCCCGAGACCCAGTACTTC CASSASGRPPETQYF
TRBD2 15 NA TRBJ2-2 TRBV5-1 TGCGCCAGCAGCAGCGGCGGGAGGTCCACCGGGGAGCTGTTTTTT CASSSGGRSTGELFF
TRBD1 15 NA TRBJ1-1 TRBV10-2 TGCGCCAGCAGTGAGGGAACACAGGGGACGGCTGAAGCTTTCTTT CASSEGTQGTAEAFF
TRBD1 14 few TRBJ1-4 TRBV29-1 TGCAGCGCACGTGGTTGGACAGGGGAGGAAAAACTGTTTTTT CSARGWTGEEKLFF